The next 22 T cell receptor beta chains were all read from a single sample in a study of T cell changes during pregnancy in multiple sclerosis. Data came from immunoSEQ multiplex PCR; TCRdb stores just in-frame clones and leaves some out. The top ten hold about an eighth of the sample, which has tens of thousands of clones, 90% seen once. The sample consisted of CD8+ T cells from peripheral blood mononuclear cells, taken in the first trimester of pregnancy. Receptor source: a female donor with multiple sclerosis, enrolled in a pregnancy study.

The chain couples TRBV5-8 to TRBJ2-1, with 9 bases fitting TRBD2. V gave up 1 base and J gave up 7 bases; unmatched junction bases: 12. The length of the CDR3 is 17 residues. Per germline, CDR1 SGHTS and CDR2 YDEGEE. The DNA of the CDR3 is TGTGCCAGCAGCTTGTTGGTTGTGACTAGCGGAATGAATGAGCAGTTCTTC. Its protein product is CASSLLVVTSGMNEQFF.

V usage is TRBV9 and J usage is TRBJ2-3; D remains unclear. Germline V gene sequence: CDR1 SGDLS, CDR2 YYNGEE. The CDR3 consists of 14 residues. V was pared by 0 bases and J by 0 bases, with 5 bases between. This CDR3 is CASSVDSSTDTQYF. CDR3 in DNA: TGTGCCAGCAGCGTAGATTCTAGCACAGATACGCAGTATTTT.

The rearrangement uses TRBV30 and TRBJ2-3; TRBD2 agrees at 10 bases. CDR1 is GTSNPN and CDR2 is SVGIG in the germline V gene (reference sequence). The CDR3 consists of 14 residues. J was trimmed by 4 bases and V by 4 bases; bases with no gene match: 5. CDR3 in DNA: TGTGCCTGGAAAGGGACTAGCGAGGCAGATACGCAGTATTTT. It codes for CAWKGTSEADTQYF.

The chain couples TRBV7-9 to TRBJ2-5; maybe TRBD1 (5 bases). CDR1 is SEHNR and CDR2 is FQNEAQ in the germline V gene (reference sequence). The CDR3 has 16 residues. Trimming removed 3 bases at V and 0 bases at J, with 14 bases between. The CDR3 protein is CASSFSYRKDQETQYF. In nucleotides, the CDR3 is TGTGCCAGCAGCTTCAGCTACAGGAAAGACCAAGAGACCCAGTACTTC.

This rearrangement joins TRBV27 to TRBJ1-4; TRBD1 is a possible D gene (6 bases). Between the trimmed V and J ends, which lost 6 bases and 3 bases, there was a span of 20 bases. CDR1 is MNHEY and CDR2 is SMNVEV in the germline V gene (reference sequence). The CDR3 has 17 amino acids. CDR3 in amino acids: CASSQTTGRLANEKLFF. CDR3 nucleotides: TGTGCCAGCAGCCAAACGACAGGACGGCTGGCTAATGAAAAACTGTTTTTT.

This clone showed up just once. The V gene is TRBV6-5, the J gene TRBJ1-1; D perhaps matches TRBD1 (5 bases). The V gene's germline CDR1 is MNHEY and CDR2 SVGAGI. Between the trimmed V and J ends, which lost 8 bases and 0 bases, there was a span of 16 bases. CDR3 length: 15 amino acids. CDR3 in DNA: TGTGCCAGCCAAGGGGCCTATCTCATGAACACTGAAGCTTTCTTT. Protein: CASQGAYLMNTEAFF.

Concerning this clone: Within the sample, other DNA sequences also encode this same CDR3. This chain connects TRBV5-1 to TRBJ2-7; 14 positions match TRBD2. CDR3 length equals 15 residues. Trimming removed 5 bases from V and 6 bases from J; junction bases left unmatched: 7. The germline CDR1 and CDR2 sequences are SGHRS and YFSETQ. The CDR3 sequence is CASSPGLAGEGEQYF. Here the CDR3 DNA reads TGCGCCAGCAGTCCGGGACTAGCGGGAGAGGGCGAGCAGTACTTC.

The count of this clone is one. The rearrangement joins TRBV9 to TRBJ2-3; 10 bases are a match to TRBD1. This CDR3 has 15 residues. Germline CDR1 SGDLS, CDR2 YYNGEE. Trimming at V came to 0 bases and at J to 4 bases, leaving 2 bases not matched to a gene. The CDR3 region has the DNA TGTGCCAGCAGCGTAGATGGGACAGGGGCAGATACGCAGTATTTT. Translation gives CASSVDGTGADTQYF.

The chain links TRBV30 to TRBJ1-4; 10 bases are shared with TRBD1. Germline trimming cut 5 bases from V and 4 bases from J; bases unmatched to any gene: 4. This CDR3 region has 14 residues. Germline assignment: CDR1 GTSNPN and CDR2 SVGIG (reference sequence). The CDR3 is CAWDRTGGNEKLFF. Written as DNA, the CDR3 is TGTGCCTGGGACCGGACAGGGGGTAATGAAAAACTGTTTTTT.

This chain connects TRBV7-6 to TRBJ2-3; 8 nucleotides line up with TRBD2. Germline V gives CDR1 SGHVS, CDR2 FNYEAQ. J lost 0 bases, V lost 5 bases, and 7 bases had no gene match. The CDR3 has 16 amino acids. The CDR3 reads CASSRAGGRSTDTQYF. Here the CDR3 DNA reads TGTGCCAGCAGCCGAGCTGGCGGGAGGAGCACAGATACGCAGTATTTT. Based on the CDR3 plus reference TRBV7-6 and TRBJ2-3, the full variable domain is GAGVSQSPRYKVTKRGQDVALRCDPISGHVSLYWYRQALGQGPEFLTYFNYEAQQDKSGLPNDRFSAERPEGSISTLTIQRTEQRDSAMYRCASSRAGGRSTDTQYFGPGTRLTVL.

V and J are TRBV18 and TRBJ2-3; 11 bases are shared with TRBD2. This CDR3 comprises 18 residues. The V gene end was trimmed by 3 bases and the J gene end by 4 bases; junction bases not matched to a gene: 12. The V gene's germline CDR1 is KGHSH and CDR2 LQKENI. Here the CDR3 reads CASSPDLAGGRYPDTQYF. DNA for the CDR3: TGTGCCAGCTCACCCGACCTAGCGGGAGGACGTTACCCAGATACGCAGTATTTT.

The chain carries TRBV6-5 and TRBJ1-5; D might be TRBD1 (5 bases). The germline V and J ends were trimmed by 4 bases and 3 bases, with 7 bases remaining between them. The CDR3 is made up of 13 amino acids. The V gene's germline CDR1 is MNHEY and CDR2 SVGAGI. The CDR3 region is CASSSGSNQPQHF. CDR3 bases: TGTGCCAGCAGTTCAGGGTCCAATCAGCCCCAGCATTTT.

The chain recombines TRBV5-1 with TRBJ2-1; no clear D. The CDR3 loop spans 13 amino acids. V dropped 6 bases and J dropped 4 bases, with 11 bases sitting between them. Germline V lookup: CDR1 SGHRS, CDR2 YFSETQ. In DNA, the CDR3 is TGCGCCAGCAAACAAAGCGAATACAATGAGCAGTTCTTC. Protein: CASKQSEYNEQFF.

The chain has TRBV7-8 and TRBJ2-3; D ambiguous. The CDR3 covers 15 residues. Germline loops: CDR1 SGHVS, CDR2 FQNEAQ. The germline V and J ends were trimmed by 2 bases and 0 bases, with 9 bases remaining between them. The CDR3 DNA reads TGTGCCAGCAGCTTATATGGCGGTAGCACAGATACGCAGTATTTT. Protein product: CASSLYGGSTDTQYF. Combining the CDR3 with reference TRBV7-8 and TRBJ2-3 gives the whole variable domain GAGVSQSPRYKVAKRGQDVALRCDPISGHVSLFWYQQALGQGPEFLTYFQNEAQLDKSGLPSDRFFAERPEGSVSTLKIQRTQQEDSAVYLCASSLYGGSTDTQYFGPGTRLTVL.

This rearrangement joins TRBV27 to TRBJ2-7; TRBD2 aligns across 12 bases. Losses at the gene ends were 2 bases for V and 4 bases for J; bases not matched to a gene: 6. Germline assignment: CDR1 MNHEY and CDR2 SMNVEV (reference sequence). This CDR3 contains 16 residues. The CDR3 reads CASSLGLAGNRYEQYF. DNA of the CDR3: TGTGCCAGCAGTTTAGGACTAGCGGGAAATAGGTACGAGCAGTACTTC.

This clone was detected only once. The gene calls are TRBV27 and TRBJ2-1; tentatively, D is TRBD2 (6 bases). Germline V gives CDR1 MNHEY, CDR2 SMNVEV (reference sequence). Trimming took 3 bases from V and 5 from J, leaving 8 bases between them. The CDR3 contains 13 residues. The CDR3 sequence is CASSFGSNNEQFF. CDR3 DNA sequence: TGTGCCAGCAGTTTCGGGAGCAACAATGAGCAGTTCTTC.

On this clone itself: An end of the junction differs from the germline gene, which may be a read error. The CDR3 DNA sequence: TGTGCTAGCAGCTTAGAAACGGGCTACGAGCAGTACTTC. It yields the protein CASSLETGYEQYF. The rearrangement joins TRBV7-7 to TRBJ2-7; no definite D call. CDR1 SSHAT and CDR2 FNYEAQ come from the germline V gene (reference sequence). CDR3 size: 13 residues.

The chain joins TRBV28 to TRBJ2-1, with D unresolved. The germline gives CDR1 MDHEN, CDR2 SYDVKM. The CDR3 runs 14 residues. Trimming took 6 bases from V and 5 from J, leaving 14 bases between them. The DNA for the CDR3 is TGTGCCAGCAGGTGGTCCTATTTGGACAATGAGCAGTTCTTC. The encoded protein is CASRWSYLDNEQFF. The full variable domain, rest sourced from reference TRBV28 and TRBJ2-1, is DVKVTQSSRYLVKRTGEKVFLECVQDMDHENMFWYRQDPGLGLRLIYFSYDVKMKEKGDIPEGYSVSREKKERFSLILESASTNQTSMYLCASRWSYLDNEQFFGPGTRLTVL.

V usage is TRBV9 and J usage is TRBJ1-1, with a tentative D call TRBD1 (5 bases). CDR3 size: 15 residues. V lost 0 bases and J lost 0, with 9 bases in between. The germline V gene has CDR1 SGDLS and CDR2 YYNGEE. Here the CDR3 reads CASSVVGGLNTEAFF. The CDR3 DNA reads as TGTGCCAGCAGCGTAGTCGGGGGACTGAACACTGAAGCTTTCTTT.

The rearrangement joins TRBV11-3 to TRBJ2-7; 8 positions agree with TRBD2. CDR3 length: 14 amino acids. Germline-derived CDR1 and CDR2 are SGHNT and YENEEA. Trimming removed 5 bases from V and 5 bases from J; junction bases left unmatched: 8. CDR3 sequence (DNA): TGTGCCAGCAGCCCCCCCGGGAGGGCCCACGAGCAGTACTTC. Amino acid sequence: CASSPPGRAHEQYF. The full variable domain, its missing parts supplied by reference TRBV11-3 and TRBJ2-7, is EAGVVQSPRYKIIEKKQPVAFWCNPISGHNTLYWYLQNLGQGPELLIRYENEEAVDDSQLPKDRFSAERLKGVDSTLKIQPAELGDSAVYLCASSPPGRAHEQYFGPGTRLTVT.

The DNA of the CDR3 is TGCGCCAGCAGCCAAGATGGCGGCTCATTCGCCCGGGGGGATACGCAGTATTTT. Residues: CASSQDGGSFARGDTQYF. The chain joins TRBV4-1 to TRBJ2-3; possible D gene TRBD2, 6 bases. The CDR3 sequence is 18 residues long. CDR1 and CDR2 from the germline V gene are MGHRA and YSYEKL. V lost 0 bases to trimming and J lost 6 bases, with 22 bases between them.

This clone was picked up a small number of times. The V call is TRBV7-9, the J call TRBJ1-3; D unclear. Germline V gives CDR1 SEHNR, CDR2 FQNEAQ (reference sequence). This CDR3 has 11 residues. Trimming took off 8 bases at V and 7 bases at J, with 9 bases between the two ends. In DNA, the CDR3 is TGTGCCAGCCCTCTCGGGAACACCATATATTTT. Protein: CASPLGNTIYF.